Listed below are T cell receptor beta chains from one sample, sequenced in a study of technical replicates of blood from a handful of donors. TCRdb's copy holds only in-frame clones and misses some; the assay was immunoSEQ multiplex PCR. The sample has around 76,000 clones, 80% to 95% seen once; the top ten hold approximately 0.4%. The specimen was T cells isolated from PBMCs. The receptors were sampled from a human donor in good health. Both conserved end residues are part of each CDR3. Each record gives: J gene, D gene, clone size, V gene, CDR3 protein, CDR3 DNA. D genes are given only for firm matches. Clone size is stated in some rows and not others, as once, few, many or a class when expanded.

j_gene: TRBJ2-7
d_gene: TRBD2
abundance: once
v_gene: TRBV19
CDR3aa: CASSMRKAGEGEQYF
CDR3nt: TGTGCCAGTAGTATGCGGAAAGCGGGAGAAGGCGAGCAGTACTTC

j_gene: TRBJ2-5
d_gene: .
abundance: .
v_gene: TRBV2
CDR3aa: CASSANWEAGSKTQYF
CDR3nt: TGTGCCAGCAGTGCAAATTGGGAGGCTGGGTCAAAGACCCAGTACTTC

j_gene: TRBJ2-5
d_gene: TRBD1
abundance: .
v_gene: TRBV27
CDR3aa: CASSPGTGTQETQYF
CDR3nt: TGTGCCAGCAGCCCTGGGACAGGGACCCAAGAGACCCAGTACTTC

j_gene: TRBJ2-7
d_gene: TRBD2
abundance: .
v_gene: TRBV4-2
CDR3aa: CASSQAQTSGTYEQYF
CDR3nt: TGTGCCAGCAGCCAAGCACAGACTAGCGGCACCTACGAGCAGTACTTC

j_gene: TRBJ1-2
d_gene: .
abundance: .
v_gene: TRBV7-9
CDR3aa: CASSLFQGPPVTF
CDR3nt: TGTGCCAGCAGCCTTTTCCAGGGGCCGCCTGTGACCTTC

j_gene: TRBJ1-5
d_gene: .
abundance: few
v_gene: TRBV7-3
CDR3aa: CASSFELQPQHF
CDR3nt: TGTGCCAGCAGCTTCGAGTTACAGCCCCAGCATTTT

j_gene: TRBJ1-1
d_gene: TRBD1
abundance: .
v_gene: TRBV6-1
CDR3aa: CASSERDRGTMNTEAFF
CDR3nt: TGTGCCAGCAGTGAAAGGGACAGGGGGACGATGAACACTGAAGCTTTCTTT

j_gene: TRBJ2-2
d_gene: .
abundance: .
v_gene: TRBV5-4
CDR3aa: CASSLGRRDGELFF
CDR3nt: TGTGCCAGCAGCTTAGGGAGGCGAGACGGGGAGCTGTTTTTT

j_gene: TRBJ1-2
d_gene: TRBD1
abundance: .
v_gene: TRBV27
CDR3aa: CASSFRTGDWNYGYTF
CDR3nt: TGTGCCAGCAGTTTCCGTACAGGGGATTGGAACTATGGCTACACCTTC

j_gene: TRBJ1-1
d_gene: TRBD1
abundance: .
v_gene: TRBV7-8
CDR3aa: CASRRQGSSNTEAFF
CDR3nt: TGTGCCAGCAGGAGACAGGGTTCGAGTAACACTGAAGCTTTCTTT

j_gene: TRBJ2-7
d_gene: TRBD2
abundance: .
v_gene: TRBV2
CDR3aa: CASRLAGGYEQYF
CDR3nt: TGTGCCAGCCGACTAGCGGGAGGCTACGAGCAGTACTTC

j_gene: TRBJ1-1
d_gene: .
abundance: .
v_gene: TRBV6-5
CDR3aa: CASSYIDRPGTEAFF
CDR3nt: TGTGCCAGCAGTTACATTGACAGGCCAGGGACTGAAGCTTTCTTT

j_gene: TRBJ1-4
d_gene: .
abundance: .
v_gene: TRBV2
CDR3aa: CASSAQVTTNEKLFF
CDR3nt: TGTGCCAGCAGTGCACAGGTGACAACTAATGAAAAACTGTTTTTT

j_gene: TRBJ1-2
d_gene: .
abundance: .
v_gene: TRBV30
CDR3aa: CAGIQDYGYTF
CDR3nt: TGTGCCGGAATTCAGGATTATGGCTACACCTTC

j_gene: TRBJ2-1
d_gene: TRBD2
abundance: .
v_gene: TRBV6-5
CDR3aa: CASSPGGEQFF
CDR3nt: TGTGCCAGCAGTCCGGGAGGTGAGCAGTTCTTC

j_gene: TRBJ1-3
d_gene: .
abundance: .
v_gene: TRBV6-5
CDR3aa: CASSSGSTGNTIYF
CDR3nt: TGTGCCAGCAGTTCCGGGAGTACTGGAAACACCATATATTTT

j_gene: TRBJ2-5
d_gene: TRBD2
abundance: .
v_gene: TRBV5-1
CDR3aa: CASSLGGGVIQETQYF
CDR3nt: TGCGCCAGCAGCTTGGGGGGGGGAGTTATCCAGGAGACCCAGTACTTC

j_gene: TRBJ2-7
d_gene: .
abundance: .
v_gene: TRBV6-1
CDR3aa: CASSEGQVYYEQYF
CDR3nt: TGTGCCAGCAGTGAGGGTCAGGTTTACTACGAGCAGTACTTC

j_gene: TRBJ2-4
d_gene: TRBD2
abundance: .
v_gene: TRBV7-3
CDR3aa: CASSLIGRTSGRWAKNIQYF
CDR3nt: TGTGCCAGCAGCTTAATAGGACGGACTAGCGGGAGGTGGGCCAAAAACATTCAGTACTTC

j_gene: TRBJ1-1
d_gene: TRBD1
abundance: .
v_gene: TRBV11-3
CDR3aa: CASSSGQGRDTEAFF
CDR3nt: TGTGCCAGCAGCTCAGGACAGGGCCGTGACACTGAAGCTTTCTTT

j_gene: TRBJ2-3
d_gene: TRBD2
abundance: .
v_gene: TRBV28
CDR3aa: CASSFAAGGTDTQYF
CDR3nt: TGTGCCAGCAGTTTCGCGGCGGGAGGTACAGATACGCAGTATTTT

j_gene: TRBJ1-2
d_gene: .
abundance: .
v_gene: TRBV7-2
CDR3aa: CASRTLTANYGYTF
CDR3nt: TGTGCCAGCAGAACCCTGACAGCTAACTATGGCTACACCTTC

j_gene: TRBJ2-6
d_gene: .
abundance: once
v_gene: TRBV7-9
CDR3aa: CAITGANVLTF
CDR3nt: TGTGCCATCACTGGGGCCAACGTCCTGACTTTC

j_gene: TRBJ2-5
d_gene: TRBD1
abundance: .
v_gene: TRBV11-3
CDR3aa: CASSPRTGLFETQYF
CDR3nt: TGTGCCAGCAGCCCCAGGACAGGGTTATTTGAGACCCAGTACTTC

j_gene: TRBJ2-7
d_gene: TRBD1
abundance: .
v_gene: TRBV19
CDR3aa: CASSSLRDRGYEQYF
CDR3nt: TGTGCCAGTAGTTCCCTCCGGGACAGGGGGTACGAGCAGTACTTC

j_gene: TRBJ2-3
d_gene: .
abundance: once
v_gene: TRBV4-2
CDR3aa: CASSPQLRGGRDTQYF
CDR3nt: TGTGCCAGCAGCCCACAACTCAGGGGAGGGAGAGATACGCAGTATTTT

j_gene: TRBJ1-5
d_gene: .
abundance: .
v_gene: TRBV12-1
CDR3aa: CASSRSGETSNQPQHF
CDR3nt: TGTGCCAGTAGTAGATCCGGTGAAACTAGCAATCAGCCCCAGCATTTT

j_gene: TRBJ1-2
d_gene: .
abundance: .
v_gene: TRBV4-1
CDR3aa: CASSQDQVAHYGYTF
CDR3nt: TGCGCCAGCAGCCAAGATCAAGTGGCCCACTATGGCTACACCTTC

j_gene: TRBJ2-7
d_gene: TRBD2
abundance: once
v_gene: TRBV13
CDR3aa: CASSFAAGDSYEQYF
CDR3nt: TGTGCCAGCAGCTTCGCGGCGGGAGACTCCTACGAGCAGTACTTC

j_gene: TRBJ2-3
d_gene: .
abundance: .
v_gene: TRBV5-6
CDR3aa: CASSPITGYGTDTQYF
CDR3nt: TGTGCCAGCAGCCCCATAACAGGGTACGGCACAGATACGCAGTATTTT

j_gene: TRBJ2-1
d_gene: .
abundance: .
v_gene: TRBV9
CDR3aa: CASSVDGRRDEQFF
CDR3nt: TGTGCCAGCAGCGTAGACGGGAGACGCGATGAGCAGTTCTTC

j_gene: TRBJ2-5
d_gene: TRBD2
abundance: once
v_gene: TRBV28
CDR3aa: CASSEPPSGQETQYF
CDR3nt: TGTGCCAGCAGCGAACCACCTAGCGGACAAGAGACCCAGTACTTC

j_gene: TRBJ2-1
d_gene: TRBD1
abundance: .
v_gene: TRBV13
CDR3aa: CASSIFRDRSINEQFF
CDR3nt: TGTGCCAGCAGCATATTCCGGGACAGGTCAATAAATGAGCAGTTCTTC

j_gene: TRBJ2-7
d_gene: .
abundance: .
v_gene: TRBV5-6
CDR3aa: CASSQAYEQYF
CDR3nt: TGTGCCAGCAGCCAGGCCTACGAGCAGTACTTC

j_gene: TRBJ2-5
d_gene: TRBD1
abundance: .
v_gene: TRBV28
CDR3aa: CASTPSTGGAETQYF
CDR3nt: TGTGCCAGCACTCCGAGTACAGGGGGCGCGGAGACCCAGTACTTC

j_gene: TRBJ2-7
d_gene: .
abundance: .
v_gene: TRBV21-1
CDR3aa: CASSNLTGTSDLYEQYF
CDR3nt: TGTGCCAGCAGCAACCTCACCGGGACTAGCGATCTCTACGAGCAGTACTTC

j_gene: TRBJ1-1
d_gene: TRBD1
abundance: .
v_gene: TRBV27
CDR3aa: CASSPRDRGLTEAFF
CDR3nt: TGTGCCAGCAGTCCTCGGGACAGGGGTTTAACTGAAGCTTTCTTT

j_gene: TRBJ1-3
d_gene: .
abundance: .
v_gene: TRBV11-2
CDR3aa: CASSEQYTAGNTIYF
CDR3nt: TGTGCCAGCAGCGAACAGTATACGGCTGGAAACACCATATATTTT

j_gene: TRBJ1-1
d_gene: .
abundance: .
v_gene: TRBV10-3
CDR3aa: CAILGVTNTEAFF
CDR3nt: TGTGCCATCCTCGGGGTCACGAACACTGAAGCTTTCTTT

j_gene: TRBJ2-2
d_gene: TRBD2
abundance: .
v_gene: TRBV5-4
CDR3aa: CASSTSGRARTGELFF
CDR3nt: TGTGCCAGCAGCACTAGCGGGAGGGCCCGGACCGGGGAGCTGTTTTTT

j_gene: TRBJ1-5
d_gene: .
abundance: .
v_gene: TRBV4-2
CDR3aa: CASSRTTQASGPQHF
CDR3nt: TGTGCCAGCAGCCGAACCACCCAGGCGTCGGGACCCCAGCATTTT